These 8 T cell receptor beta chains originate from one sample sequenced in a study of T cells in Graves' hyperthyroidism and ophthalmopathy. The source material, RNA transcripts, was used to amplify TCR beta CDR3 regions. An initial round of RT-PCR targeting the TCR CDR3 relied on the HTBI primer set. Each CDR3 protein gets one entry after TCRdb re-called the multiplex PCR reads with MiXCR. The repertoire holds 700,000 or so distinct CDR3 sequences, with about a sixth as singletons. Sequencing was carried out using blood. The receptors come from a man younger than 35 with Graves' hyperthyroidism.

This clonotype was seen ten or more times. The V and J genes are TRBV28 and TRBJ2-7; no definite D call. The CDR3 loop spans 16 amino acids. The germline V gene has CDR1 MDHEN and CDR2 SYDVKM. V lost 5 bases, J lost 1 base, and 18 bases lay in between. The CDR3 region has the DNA TGTGCCAGCAGTCAACCCCCGCCAGAGAATTCCTACGAGCAGTACTTC. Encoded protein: CASSQPPPENSYEQYF.

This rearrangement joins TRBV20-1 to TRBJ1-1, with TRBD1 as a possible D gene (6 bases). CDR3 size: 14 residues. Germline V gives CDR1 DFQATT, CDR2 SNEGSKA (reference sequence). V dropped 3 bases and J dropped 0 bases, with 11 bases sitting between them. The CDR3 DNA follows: TGCAGTGCTAGTGGGGGGCCCATGAACACTGAAGCTTTCTTT. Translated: CSASGGPMNTEAFF.

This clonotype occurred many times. CDR3 DNA sequence: TGCGCCAGCAGCCTTCTAGCGGGAGAGACAGATACGCAGTATTTT. It codes for CASSLLAGETDTQYF. The rearrangement joins TRBV5-1 to TRBJ2-3; TRBD2 aligns across 10 bases. CDR3 length: 15 amino acids. The ends lost 4 bases at V and 3 bases at J; junction bases unmatched: 5. Germline lookup yields CDR1 SGHRS and CDR2 YFSETQ.

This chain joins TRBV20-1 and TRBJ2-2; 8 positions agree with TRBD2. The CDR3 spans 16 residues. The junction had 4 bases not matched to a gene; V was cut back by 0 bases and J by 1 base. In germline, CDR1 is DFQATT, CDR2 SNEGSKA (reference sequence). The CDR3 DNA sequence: TGCAGTGCTAGAGATCCACGGGAGGGGAACACCGGGGAGCTGTTTTTT. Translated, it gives CSARDPREGNTGELFF.

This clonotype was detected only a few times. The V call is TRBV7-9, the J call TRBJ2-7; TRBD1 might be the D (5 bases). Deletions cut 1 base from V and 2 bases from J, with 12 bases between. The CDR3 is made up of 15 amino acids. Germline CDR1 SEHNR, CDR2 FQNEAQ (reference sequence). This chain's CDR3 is CASSLVAGYPYEQYF. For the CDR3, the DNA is TGTGCCAGCAGCTTAGTTGCAGGGTACCCCTACGAGCAGTACTTC.

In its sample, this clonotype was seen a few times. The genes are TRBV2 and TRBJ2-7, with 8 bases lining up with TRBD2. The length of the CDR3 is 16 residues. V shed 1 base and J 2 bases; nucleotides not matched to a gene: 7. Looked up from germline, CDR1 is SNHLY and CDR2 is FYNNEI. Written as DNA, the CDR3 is TGTGCCAGCAGTGAAGGAACTAGCGGCTTTACCTACGAGCAGTACTTC. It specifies CASSEGTSGFTYEQYF.

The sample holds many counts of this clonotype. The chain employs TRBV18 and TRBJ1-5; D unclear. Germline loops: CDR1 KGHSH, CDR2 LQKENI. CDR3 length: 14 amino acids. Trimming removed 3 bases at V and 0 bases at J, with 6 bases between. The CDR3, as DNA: TGTGCCAGCTCACCGGGAAATAGCAATCAGCCCCAGCATTTT. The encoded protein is CASSPGNSNQPQHF.

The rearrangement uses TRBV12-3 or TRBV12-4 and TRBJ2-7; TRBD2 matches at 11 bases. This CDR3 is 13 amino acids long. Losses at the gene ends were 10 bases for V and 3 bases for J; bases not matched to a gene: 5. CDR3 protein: CAIGGLAVYEQYF. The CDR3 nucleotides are TGTGCCATCGGGGGACTAGCGGTCTACGAGCAGTACTTC.